These T cell receptor beta chains were read from a single sample in a study of blood T cells in healthy people across ages. TCRdb fed the 5' RACE reads into MiXCR, producing one record per CDR3 protein. Altogether about 400,000 distinct CDR3 sequences are present, 52% being singletons, with the ten largest covering 51%. The sample consisted of blood. Receptors originate from a man in his fifties or sixties in good health. Both conserved end residues are part of each CDR3. A D gene is named only where the DNA matches it firmly. Clone size is stated in some rows and not others, as once, few, many or a class when expanded.

d_gene	v_gene	abundance	j_gene	CDR3aa	CDR3nt
NA	TRBV7-9	few	TRBJ2-7	CASSLGGVSYEQYF	TGTGCCAGCAGCTTAGGTGGGGTCTCCTACGAGCAGTACTTC
TRBD1	TRBV18	NA	TRBJ1-2	CASSPSGTGTDVYGYTF	TGTGCCAGCTCACCTTCCGGGACAGGTACCGATGTCTATGGCTACACCTTC
NA	TRBV20-1	NA	TRBJ1-3	CSATQGAGNTIYF	TGCAGTGCCACACAGGGAGCTGGAAACACCATATATTTT
NA	TRBV7-9	NA	TRBJ1-1	CASSLGAPPTEAFF	TGTGCCAGCAGTCTTGGGGCCCCCCCGACTGAAGCTTTCTTT
TRBD1	TRBV2	few	TRBJ2-1	CASGSRQGAWNNEQFF	TGTGCCAGCGGGAGCCGACAGGGGGCGTGGAACAATGAGCAGTTCTTC
NA	TRBV24-1	NA	TRBJ2-4	CATSDPGAAKNIQYF	TGTGCCACCAGTGATCCTGGGGCCGCCAAAAACATTCAGTACTTC
NA	TRBV13	NA	TRBJ2-3	CASSTGTFEWGASDTQYF	TGTGCCAGCAGCACGGGGACATTTGAATGGGGTGCTTCAGATACGCAGTATTTT
NA	TRBV7-2	NA	TRBJ2-4	CASSLYSEPLAKNIQYF	TGTGCCAGCAGCTTATATTCAGAACCTCTAGCCAAAAACATTCAGTACTTC
TRBD2	TRBV27	NA	TRBJ2-7	CASSLLAGGAYEQYF	TGTGCCAGCAGTTTACTAGCGGGAGGGGCCTACGAGCAGTACTTC
NA	TRBV7-9	NA	TRBJ1-1	CASSLAEGSAFF	TGTGCCAGCAGCTTAGCAGAGGGTTCGGCTTTCTTT
TRBD1	TRBV10-3	once	TRBJ1-2	CAISLDRPDLGYGYTF	TGTGCCATCAGCCTGGACAGGCCAGATTTGGGCTATGGCTACACCTTC
NA	TRBV25-1	few	TRBJ2-3	CASSDLQGADTQYF	TGTGCCAGCAGTGATCTTCAGGGAGCGGATACGCAGTATTTT
NA	TRBV6-5	NA	TRBJ1-6	CASSYSGHNNSPLHF	TGTGCCAGCAGTTACTCTGGGCACAATAATTCACCCCTCCACTTT
NA	TRBV29-1	NA	TRBJ2-2	CSVAFRERPQNTGELFF	TGCAGCGTTGCTTTCCGGGAGCGTCCTCAGAACACCGGGGAGCTGTTTTTT
TRBD2	TRBV20-1	few	TRBJ2-1	CSARGLADYNEQFF	TGCAGTGCTAGGGGACTAGCGGACTACAATGAGCAGTTCTTC
NA	TRBV16	NA	TRBJ1-2	CASSQSGGDGYTF	TGTGCCAGCAGCCAATCAGGGGGGGATGGCTACACCTTC
NA	TRBV28	few	TRBJ1-4	CASGTPAEKLFF	TGTGCCTCCGGGACCCCCGCTGAAAAACTGTTTTTT